The 29 T cell receptor beta chains presented below share a single source sample, sequenced in a study of low-dose radiotherapy and immunotherapy resistance in tumors. TRAV and TRBV primers primed cDNA for both TCRalpha and TCRbeta. The PCR that amplified TCRs ran for 20 cycles, relying on a constant-region primer and a V-primer adapter. TCRdb ran MiXCR on the reads and lists one entry per CDR3 protein. The data show around 60,000 distinct CDR3 sequences, with around a quarter seen just once and roughly 6.7% held by the top ten. Time point indicated: after trial treatment. The treatment denotes: LDRT plus nivolumab, ipilimumab, low-dose cyclophosphamide and aspirin (RACIN trial). The material sequenced was PBMCs, taken after low-dose radiotherapy plus immunotherapy. The receptor source for this set is a male donor with prostate cancer.

This clonotype was counted ten times or more. V and J are TRBV29-1 and TRBJ2-7; weak D call: TRBD2 (6 bases). CDR1 is SQVTM and CDR2 is ANQGSEA in the germline V gene. The length of the CDR3 is 15 residues. Trimming stripped 2 bases from V and 7 bases from J, with 21 bases between. CDR3 DNA sequence: TGCAGCGTTGAACCCGCCCGGGGAGGATCAGGAGAGCAGTACTTC. This translates into CSVEPARGGSGEQYF.

With respect to this clonotype: A far more abundant clone sits one base away, making this likely a read error. The chain uses TRBV28 and TRBJ2-1; D tentatively fits TRBD1 or TRBD2 (5 bases each). Trimming removed 4 bases from V and 10 bases from J, with 20 bases in between. The germline V gene has CDR1 MDHEN and CDR2 SYDVKM. The CDR3 is 15 amino acids. CDR3 residues: CASSSGTPDSYEQFF. In DNA form, the CDR3 reads TGTGCCAGCAGTTCCGGGACGCCTGACTCCTACGAGCAGTTCTTC.

The genes are TRBV28 and TRBJ2-3; possible D gene TRBD2, 6 bases. The CDR3 contains 15 residues. CDR1 is MDHEN and CDR2 is SYDVKM in the germline V gene. Trimming took 7 bases from V and 2 from J, leaving 16 bases between them. Here the CDR3 reads CASTSGGHVTDTQYF. The CDR3 DNA sequence: TGTGCCAGCACTTCAGGAGGGCACGTCACAGATACGCAGTATTTT.

This clonotype has just a few counts. The chain uses TRBV3-1 and TRBJ2-3, with 9 nucleotides matching TRBD2. From germline, CDR1 is LGHDT and CDR2 YNNKEL (reference sequence). This CDR3 is built from 17 residues. The V segment lost 6 bases and the J segment 2 bases; nucleotides outside the gene matches: 12. DNA for the CDR3: TGTGCCAGCAGTCCTCATTTAGTAGCGGGGGCCACAGATACGCAGTATTTT. Translated: CASSPHLVAGATDTQYF.

The table lists this clonotype with many counts. This chain links TRBV7-2 with TRBJ2-5; D is unclear. Between the trimmed V and J ends, which lost 1 base and 4 bases, there was a span of 10 bases. The CDR3 runs 14 residues. Germline CDR1 and CDR2: SGHTA and FQGNSA. The CDR3 nucleotides read TGTGCCAGCAGCTTAGAACGAGCCGGAGAGACCCAGTACTTC. It specifies CASSLERAGETQYF.

The V gene is TRBV7-2, the J gene TRBJ2-1, with TRBD2 as a possible D gene (6 bases). V gave up 1 base and J gave up 12 bases, with 10 bases separating them. This CDR3 is built from 12 residues. CDR1 and CDR2 (germline): SGHTA, FQGNSA. CDR3 protein: CASSLGGIGQFF. The DNA of the CDR3 is TGTGCCAGCAGCTTAGGCGGGATCGGGCAGTTCTTC. Together with reference TRBV7-2 and TRBJ2-1, the CDR3 gives the full variable domain: GAGVSQSPSNKVTEKGKDVELRCDPISGHTALYWYRQSLGQGLEFLIYFQGNSAPDKSGLPSDRFSAERTGGSVSTLTIQRTQQEDSAVYLCASSLGGIGQFFGPGTRLTVL.

This clonotype was detected ten times or more. The chain recombines TRBV29-1 with TRBJ2-5; D unresolved. CDR1 is SQVTM and CDR2 is ANQGSEA in the germline V gene. The CDR3 loop spans 10 amino acids. V was pared by 5 bases and J by 5 bases, with 6 bases between. The CDR3: CSVQWETQYF. In nucleotides, the CDR3 is TGCAGCGTTCAGTGGGAGACCCAGTACTTC.

This clonotype appeared many times. J is TRBJ1-1 and V is TRBV11-2; tentative D call: TRBD1 (5 bases). Looked up from germline, CDR1 is SGHAT and CDR2 is FQNNGV. The CDR3 consists of 14 residues. Trimming took off 10 bases at V and 1 base at J, with 16 bases between the two ends. In DNA form, the CDR3 reads TGTGCCACTACGCAAGGGGCGCGGAACACTGAAGCTTTCTTT. Translating gives CATTQGARNTEAFF.

Many counts were recorded for this clonotype. This sequence joins TRBV28 and TRBJ1-1; TRBD1 is a possible D gene (5 bases). V was cut by 8 bases and J by 7 bases, with 20 bases left in between. The CDR3 consists of 14 residues. Germline V gives CDR1 MDHEN, CDR2 SYDVKM. The CDR3 spells CASCAQGYTSEAFF. CDR3 sequence (DNA): TGTGCCAGCTGTGCTCAGGGATATACGAGTGAAGCTTTCTTT. Variable domain in full (rest from reference TRBV28 and TRBJ1-1): DVKVTQSSRYLVKRTGEKVFLECVQDMDHENMFWYRQDPGLGLRLIYFSYDVKMKEKGDIPEGYSVSREKKERFSLILESASTNQTSMYLCASCAQGYTSEAFFGQGTRLTVV.

This clonotype came up many times. The chain links TRBV19 to TRBJ2-3, with 8 bases fitting TRBD2. V was pared by 3 bases and J by 5 bases, with 7 bases of the junction left unmatched. CDR1 and CDR2 from the germline V gene are LNHDA and SQIVND (reference sequence). This CDR3 has 15 residues. CDR3 DNA sequence: TGTGCCAGTAGTATGGGACTAGGTCTGAGAGATACGCAGTATTTT. Its translation is CASSMGLGLRDTQYF.

To note about this clonotype: The likely explanation is a read error, given a far larger clone one base away. The chain links TRBV24-1 to TRBJ2-1; maybe TRBD1 (5 bases). With 3 bases removed from V and 10 bases from J, the gap between germline ends came to 9 bases. The CDR3 runs 12 residues. The germline V gene encodes CDR1 KGHDR and CDR2 SFDVKD. CDR3 in DNA: TGTGCCACCAGTGATAGGGGCTACGAGCAGTTCTTC. Translation gives CATSDRGYEQFF.

With respect to this clonotype: A far larger clone is one nucleotide away, so this likely arose from a read error. The J gene is TRBJ2-7, the V gene TRBV13; TRBD2 is a possible D gene (7 bases). Germline CDR1 PRHDT, CDR2 FYEKMQ (reference sequence). This CDR3 is built from 21 residues. The CDR3 DNA reads as TGTGCCACCAGCGTTGGGGGGCTGGCGGGAGTCCCGGCTGGGGGGCCATGGGAGCAGTACTTC. It is translated as CATSVGGLAGVPAGGPWEQYF. The whole variable domain, remainder taken from reference TRBV13 and TRBJ2-7, is AAGVIQSPRHLIKEKRETATLKCYPIPRHDTVYWYQQGPGQDPQFLISFYEKMQSDKGSIPDRFSAQQFSDYHSELNMSSLELGDSALYFCATSVGGLAGVPAGGPWEQYFGPGTRLTVT.

In its sample, this clonotype was seen many times. The J gene is TRBJ2-4, the V gene TRBV30; 9 nucleotides agree with TRBD2. The CDR3 is made up of 14 amino acids. Germline loops: CDR1 GTSNPN, CDR2 SVGIG (reference sequence). V lost 1 base and J lost 7; bases outside the gene matches: 5. CDR3 nucleotides: TGTGCCTGGAGTGAGGGGAGCGGGGGGAACATTCAGTACTTC. Translating it yields CAWSEGSGGNIQYF. Variable domain in full (rest from reference TRBV30 and TRBJ2-4): SQTIHQWPATLVQPVGSPLSLECTVEGTSNPNLYWYRQAAGRGLQLLFYSVGIGQISSEVPQNLSASRPQDRQFILSSKKLLLSDSGFYLCAWSEGSGGNIQYFGAGTRLSVL.

This clonotype was seen ten or more times. The chain couples TRBV12-3 or TRBV12-4 to TRBJ2-1; 11 nucleotides agree with TRBD1. V was pared by 6 bases and J by 10 bases, with 8 bases of the junction left unmatched. This CDR3 has 14 amino acids. DNA of the CDR3: TGTGCCAGCAGCCGGACAGGGGGCGGGGGGGAGCAGTTCTTC. Translated: CASSRTGGGGEQFF.

This clonotype was seen many times. This sequence joins TRBV3-1 and TRBJ1-5, with a tentative D call TRBD1 (5 bases). The CDR3 is made up of 14 amino acids. The V gene lost 1 base and the J gene lost 3 bases, with 7 bases spanning the gap. In germline, CDR1 is LGHDT, CDR2 YNNKEL (reference sequence). CDR3 bases: TGTGCCAGCAGCCAAGCAGGGAACAATCAGCCCCAGCATTTT. This translates into CASSQAGNNQPQHF.

This clonotype was counted between two and nine times. It is unclear where the CDR3 begins or ends on the DNA, so no DNA is shown, and the CDR3 is as TCRdb lists it. This chain connects TRBV6-1 to TRBJ2-2; TRBD1, as called in the table, went unchecked against the DNA. The CDR3 extends over 16 residues, inclusive of both ends. Germline CDR1 and CDR2: MNHNS and SASEGT. CDR3 in amino acids: CASSVANTGELFFFFF.

The table lists this clonotype with a count of one. This likely reflects a read error, since a far larger clone is one base away. V is TRBV20-1 and J is TRBJ2-1, with TRBD2 matching 9 bases. J lost 13 bases, V lost 3 bases, and 13 bases had no gene match. Germline loops: CDR1 DFQATT, CDR2 SNEGSKA (reference sequence). The CDR3 runs to 14 residues. CDR3 in amino acids: CSASGAGGSETQFF. CDR3 DNA: TGCAGTGCTAGTGGGGCGGGAGGGTCAGAGACCCAGTTCTTC.

The chain uses TRBV6-2 or TRBV6-3 and TRBJ2-5; tentative D call: TRBD2 (5 bases). The CDR3 has 14 amino acids. V lost 8 bases to trimming and J lost 5 bases, with 18 bases between them. Looked up from germline, CDR1 is MNHEY and CDR2 is SVGEGT. The CDR3 region has the DNA TGTGCCAGCGCCGGCCGGGAATCAAGGGAGACCCAGTACTTC. It specifies CASAGRESRETQYF.

This clonotype was counted many times. The DNA for the CDR3 is TGCGCCAGCAGCTTAGGACAGACCATGAACACTGAAGCTTTCTTT. Protein sequence: CASSLGQTMNTEAFF. This sequence joins TRBV5-1 and TRBJ1-1, with D possibly matching TRBD1 (6 bases). The length of the CDR3 is 15 residues. Germline V gene data show CDR1 as SGHRS and CDR2 as YFSETQ. V lost 2 bases, J lost 0 bases, and 11 bases lay in between.

This clonotype was counted at least ten times. CDR3 sequence (DNA): TGTGCCTGGAGTGCGATATCCGGGACCTACGAGCAGTACTTC. This codes for CAWSAISGTYEQYF. V and J are TRBV30 and TRBJ2-7; D possibly corresponds to TRBD2 (5 bases). V lost 1 base to trimming and J lost 2 bases, with 12 bases between them. Germline V CDR1 and CDR2: GTSNPN, SVGIG (reference sequence). This CDR3 has 14 residues.

The chain joins TRBV7-9 to TRBJ2-3; TRBD2 might be the D (5 bases). Trimming removed 0 bases at V and 3 bases at J, with 7 bases between. Germline V lookup: CDR1 SEHNR, CDR2 FQNEAQ (reference sequence). The CDR3 length is 14 residues. CDR3: CASSLALATDTQYF. The CDR3 nucleotides read TGTGCCAGCAGCTTAGCGCTAGCTACAGATACGCAGTATTTT. The whole variable domain, filled in from reference TRBV7-9 and TRBJ2-3, reads DTGVSQNPRHKITKRGQNVTFRCDPISEHNRLYWYRQTLGQGPEFLTYFQNEAQLEKSRLLSDRFSAERPKGSFSTLEIQRTEQGDSAMYLCASSLALATDTQYFGPGTRLTVL.

This clonotype came up many times. The V gene is TRBV5-1, the J gene TRBJ2-3; D ambiguous. This CDR3 spans 13 amino acids. Germline lookup yields CDR1 SGHRS and CDR2 YFSETQ. V lost 3 bases to trimming and J lost 2 bases, with 7 bases between them. The CDR3 region has the DNA TGCGCCAGCAGCTCAACGAACACAGATACGCAGTATTTT. Its protein product is CASSSTNTDTQYF.

In its sample, this clonotype was seen many times. The chain uses TRBV4-1 and TRBJ1-2; D possibly corresponds to TRBD1 (6 bases). The CDR3 is 14 amino acids. V was shortened by 1 base and J by 4 bases, with 10 bases between the two germline ends. The germline V gene encodes CDR1 MGHRA and CDR2 YSYEKL. CDR3 bases: TGCGCCAGCAGCCAAGGCAGGGGAGCCTATGGCTACACCTTC. As protein: CASSQGRGAYGYTF.

This clonotype was seen many times. CDR3 region: CASKRTVLITGYTF. Here the CDR3 DNA reads TGCGCCAGCAAGCGAACAGTTCTGATAACTGGCTACACCTTC. J is TRBJ1-2 and V is TRBV5-1; D call uncertain. This CDR3 is 14 amino acids long. V shed 6 bases and J shed 7 bases, with 19 bases lying between them. The germline gives CDR1 SGHRS, CDR2 YFSETQ.

This clonotype has at least ten counts. V gene TRBV12-3 or TRBV12-4 combines with J gene TRBJ1-2, with D unclear. V lost 6 bases, J lost 3 bases, and 14 bases lay in between. This CDR3 contains 14 residues. The CDR3 here is CASSPSTADYGYTF. CDR3 DNA sequence: TGTGCCAGCAGCCCCTCGACTGCGGACTATGGCTACACCTTC.

This clonotype was picked up one time. The chain links TRBV6-5 to TRBJ1-1, with D possibly matching TRBD1 (6 bases). The V end was cut by 8 bases, the J end by 5 bases, with 21 bases between. The germline gives CDR1 MNHEY, CDR2 SVGAGI. This CDR3 has 15 amino acids. The CDR3 protein is CASGSPKGRGTEAFF. In DNA form, the CDR3 reads TGTGCCAGCGGATCACCGAAGGGGAGGGGGACTGAAGCTTTCTTT.

This clonotype was seen many times. The chain combines TRBV6-2 or TRBV6-3 with TRBJ2-3; no firm D call. Germline V gives CDR1 MNHEY, CDR2 SVGEGT. The V gene lost 6 bases and the J gene lost 4 bases, with 5 bases spanning the gap. The CDR3 contains 11 residues. Here the CDR3 DNA reads TGTGCCAGCAGAATACCAGATACGCAGTATTTT. Its translation: CASRIPDTQYF.

This clonotype was observed at least ten times. The chain employs TRBV4-1 and TRBJ2-3; 9 bases are shared with TRBD2. The CDR3 covers 16 residues. CDR1 is MGHRA and CDR2 is YSYEKL in the germline V gene. The trim removed 3 bases at V and 5 bases at J, leaving 9 bases unmatched. This CDR3 reads CASSQGAGGPLDTQYF. The DNA for the CDR3 is TGCGCCAGCAGCCAGGGGGCGGGGGGGCCTCTAGATACGCAGTATTTT.

This clonotype has a single count. Given a much more abundant clone one base away, this may be a read error. The gene calls are TRBV10-3 and TRBJ2-1, with 9 bases identical to TRBD2. CDR1 and CDR2 from the germline V gene are ENHRY and SYGVKD. V lost 4 bases, J lost 13 bases, and 11 bases stayed unmatched. This CDR3 contains 14 residues. The CDR3 coding sequence is TGTGCCATCAGTGCGGCTAGCGGGAAAGAGACCCAGTTCTTC. Residues: CAISAASGKETQFF.